This T cell receptor beta chain comes out of a study of cytomegalovirus exposure and HLA in healthy donors. Study findings and constraints: Later genetic work tied a missense DCLRE1C variant to beta-chain V and J trimming. By HLA locus, TCR association rates varied in a later analysis, with DRB1 showing the most and HLA-C the fewest. Indistinguishability led to the exclusion of some V segments, TRBV6-2 and TRBV6-3 included.

This clone was observed a few times. The antigen is unknown. Despite likely unrecorded immune exposures, the donors were nominally healthy at the time of sampling. The study ran its PCR with 60 Vbeta and 13 Jbeta primers. Profiled with immunoSEQ multiplex PCR; TCRdb holds only in-frame clones, not every one. The sample contains 100,000 to 150,000 clones, 10% to 13% of which appear only once. The V segment lost 5 bases and the J segment 5 bases; nucleotides outside the gene matches: 5. This CDR3 is 13 amino acids long. Germline V CDR1 and CDR2: SGHRS, YFSETQ. The V call is TRBV5-1, the J call TRBJ2-5, with TRBD2 matching over 8 bases. The sequenced sample was PBMCs. The TCR originated in a woman aged 18-35 years in good health and CMV-seropositive. The CDR3 nucleotides are TGCGCCAGCAGAACAAGCGGGAGCGAGACCCAGTACTTC. It specifies CASRTSGSETQYF.